This TCR beta chain was documented in a study of tumor and adjacent non-tumor tissue in lung cancer. No cell sorting was done before RNA was extracted from the tissue. The normal lung tissue was taken more than 3 cm from the tumor edge. This clonotype was seen ten or more times. This CDR3 comprises 13 residues. Trimming pared 3 bases from V and 5 bases from J, leaving 14 bases between. Germline V gene sequence: CDR1 SQVTM, CDR2 ANQGSEA. TCRbeta libraries were built with three rounds of nested PCR, modified from ARM-PCR. Each CDR3 protein is one row after TCRdb ran MiXCR on the multiplex PCR reads. In the table there are about 75,000 distinct CDR3 sequences, roughly 75% of which are singletons.

This clonotype was sampled from a woman aged 50 to 60 with non-small cell lung cancer. What was sequenced was distant non-tumor lung tissue. V is TRBV29-1 and J is TRBJ2-7; possibly TRBD2 for D (5 bases). The CDR3 loop is CSVDIGRGDEQYF. CDR3 coding DNA: TGCAGCGTTGATATCGGCCGGGGTGACGAGCAGTACTTC.